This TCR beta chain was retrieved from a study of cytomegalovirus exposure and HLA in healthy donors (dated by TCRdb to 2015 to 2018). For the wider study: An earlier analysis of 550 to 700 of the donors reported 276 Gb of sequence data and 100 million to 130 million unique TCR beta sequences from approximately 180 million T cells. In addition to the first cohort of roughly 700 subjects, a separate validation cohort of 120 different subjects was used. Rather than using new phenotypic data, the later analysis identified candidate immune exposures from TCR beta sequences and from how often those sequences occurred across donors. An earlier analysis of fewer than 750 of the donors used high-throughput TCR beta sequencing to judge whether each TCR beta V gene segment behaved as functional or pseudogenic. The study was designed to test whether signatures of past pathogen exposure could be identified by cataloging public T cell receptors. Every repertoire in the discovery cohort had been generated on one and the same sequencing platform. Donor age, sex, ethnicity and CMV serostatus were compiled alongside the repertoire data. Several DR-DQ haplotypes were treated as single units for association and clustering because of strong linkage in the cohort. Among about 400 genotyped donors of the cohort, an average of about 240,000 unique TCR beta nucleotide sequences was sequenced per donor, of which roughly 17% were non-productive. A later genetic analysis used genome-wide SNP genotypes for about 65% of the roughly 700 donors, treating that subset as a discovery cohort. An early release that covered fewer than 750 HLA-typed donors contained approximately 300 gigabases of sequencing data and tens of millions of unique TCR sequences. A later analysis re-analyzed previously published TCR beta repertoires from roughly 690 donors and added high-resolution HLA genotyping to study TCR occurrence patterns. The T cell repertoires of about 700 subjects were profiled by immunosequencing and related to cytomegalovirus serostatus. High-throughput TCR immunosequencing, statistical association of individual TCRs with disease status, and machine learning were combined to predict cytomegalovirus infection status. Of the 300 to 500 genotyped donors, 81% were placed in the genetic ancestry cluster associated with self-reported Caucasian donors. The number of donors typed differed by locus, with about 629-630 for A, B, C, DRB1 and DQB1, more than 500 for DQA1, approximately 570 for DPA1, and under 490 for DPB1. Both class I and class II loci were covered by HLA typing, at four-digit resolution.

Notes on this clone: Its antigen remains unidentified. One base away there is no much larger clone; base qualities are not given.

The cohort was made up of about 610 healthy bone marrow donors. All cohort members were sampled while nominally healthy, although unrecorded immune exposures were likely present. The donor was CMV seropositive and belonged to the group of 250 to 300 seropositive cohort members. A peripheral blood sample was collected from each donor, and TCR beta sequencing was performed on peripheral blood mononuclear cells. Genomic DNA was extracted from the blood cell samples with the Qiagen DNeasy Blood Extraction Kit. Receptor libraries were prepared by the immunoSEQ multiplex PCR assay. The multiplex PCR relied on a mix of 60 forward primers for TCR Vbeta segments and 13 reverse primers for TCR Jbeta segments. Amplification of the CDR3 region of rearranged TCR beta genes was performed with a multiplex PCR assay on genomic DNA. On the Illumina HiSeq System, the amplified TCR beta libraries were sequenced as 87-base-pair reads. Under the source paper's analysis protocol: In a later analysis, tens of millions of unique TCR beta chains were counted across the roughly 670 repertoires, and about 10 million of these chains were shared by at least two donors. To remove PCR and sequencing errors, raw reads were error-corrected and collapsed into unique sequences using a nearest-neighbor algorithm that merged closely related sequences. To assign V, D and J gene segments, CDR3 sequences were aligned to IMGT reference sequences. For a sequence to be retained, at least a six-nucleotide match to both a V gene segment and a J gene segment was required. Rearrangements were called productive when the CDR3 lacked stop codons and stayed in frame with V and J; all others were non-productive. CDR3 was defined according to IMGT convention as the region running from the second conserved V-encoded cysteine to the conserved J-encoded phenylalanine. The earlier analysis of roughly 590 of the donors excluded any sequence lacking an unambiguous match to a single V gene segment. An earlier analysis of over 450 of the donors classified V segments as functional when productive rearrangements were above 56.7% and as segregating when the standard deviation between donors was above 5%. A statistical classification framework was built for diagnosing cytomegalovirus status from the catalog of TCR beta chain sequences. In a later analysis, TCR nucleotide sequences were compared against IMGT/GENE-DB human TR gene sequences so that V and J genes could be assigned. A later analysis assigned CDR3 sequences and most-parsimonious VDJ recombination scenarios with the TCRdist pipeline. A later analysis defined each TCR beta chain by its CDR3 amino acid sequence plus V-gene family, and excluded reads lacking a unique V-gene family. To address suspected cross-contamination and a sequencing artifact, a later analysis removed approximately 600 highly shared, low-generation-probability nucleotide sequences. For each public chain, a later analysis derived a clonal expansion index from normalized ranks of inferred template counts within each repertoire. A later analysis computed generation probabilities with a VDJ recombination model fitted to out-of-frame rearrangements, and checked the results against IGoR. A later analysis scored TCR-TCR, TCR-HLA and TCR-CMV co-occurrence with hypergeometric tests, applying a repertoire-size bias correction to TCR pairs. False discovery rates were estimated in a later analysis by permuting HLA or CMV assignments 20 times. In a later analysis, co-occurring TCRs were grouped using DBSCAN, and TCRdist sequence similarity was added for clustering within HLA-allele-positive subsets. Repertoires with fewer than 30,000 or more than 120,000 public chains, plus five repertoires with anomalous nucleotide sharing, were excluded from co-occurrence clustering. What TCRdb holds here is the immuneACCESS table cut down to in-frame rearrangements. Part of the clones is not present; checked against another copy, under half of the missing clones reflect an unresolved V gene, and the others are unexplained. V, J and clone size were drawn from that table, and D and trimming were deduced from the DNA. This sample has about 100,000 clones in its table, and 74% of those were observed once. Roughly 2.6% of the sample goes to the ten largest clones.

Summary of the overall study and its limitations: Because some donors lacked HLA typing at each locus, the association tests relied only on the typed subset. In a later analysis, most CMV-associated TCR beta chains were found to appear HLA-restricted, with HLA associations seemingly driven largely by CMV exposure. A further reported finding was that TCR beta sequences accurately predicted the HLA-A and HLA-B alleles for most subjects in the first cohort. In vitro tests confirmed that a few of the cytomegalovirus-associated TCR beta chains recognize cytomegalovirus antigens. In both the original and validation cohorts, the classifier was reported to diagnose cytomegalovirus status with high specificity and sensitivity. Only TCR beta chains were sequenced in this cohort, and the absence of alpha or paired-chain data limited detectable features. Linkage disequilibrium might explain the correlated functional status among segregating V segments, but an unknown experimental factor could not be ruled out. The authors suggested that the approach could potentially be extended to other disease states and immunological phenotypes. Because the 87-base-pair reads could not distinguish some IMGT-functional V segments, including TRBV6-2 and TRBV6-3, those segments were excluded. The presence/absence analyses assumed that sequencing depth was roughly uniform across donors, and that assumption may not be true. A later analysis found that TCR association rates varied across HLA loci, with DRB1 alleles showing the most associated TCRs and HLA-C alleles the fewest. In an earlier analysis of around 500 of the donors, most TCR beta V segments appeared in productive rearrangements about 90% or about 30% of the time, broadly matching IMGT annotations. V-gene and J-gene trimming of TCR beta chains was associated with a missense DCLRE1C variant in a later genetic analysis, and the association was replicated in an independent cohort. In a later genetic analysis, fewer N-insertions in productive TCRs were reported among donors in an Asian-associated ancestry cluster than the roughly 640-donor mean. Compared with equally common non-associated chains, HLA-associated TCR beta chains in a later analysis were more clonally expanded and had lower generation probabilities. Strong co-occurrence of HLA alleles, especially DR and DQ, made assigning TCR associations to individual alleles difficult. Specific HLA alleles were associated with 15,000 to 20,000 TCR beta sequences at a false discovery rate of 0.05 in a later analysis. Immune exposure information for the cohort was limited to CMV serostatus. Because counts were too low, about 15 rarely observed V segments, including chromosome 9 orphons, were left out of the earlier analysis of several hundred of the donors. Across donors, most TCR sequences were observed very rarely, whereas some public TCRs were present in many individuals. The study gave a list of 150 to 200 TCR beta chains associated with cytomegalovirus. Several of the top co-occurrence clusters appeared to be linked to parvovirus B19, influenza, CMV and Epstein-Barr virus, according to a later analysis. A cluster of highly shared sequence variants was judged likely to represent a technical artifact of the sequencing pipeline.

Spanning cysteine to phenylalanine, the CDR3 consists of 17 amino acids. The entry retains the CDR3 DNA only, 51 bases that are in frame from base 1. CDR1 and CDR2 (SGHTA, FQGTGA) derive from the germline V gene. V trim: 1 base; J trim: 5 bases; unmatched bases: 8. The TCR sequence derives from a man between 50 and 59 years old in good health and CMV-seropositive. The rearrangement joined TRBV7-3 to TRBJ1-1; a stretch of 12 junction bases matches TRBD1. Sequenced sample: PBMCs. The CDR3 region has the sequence CASSLKGTGGFKTEAFF. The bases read TGTGCCAGCAGCTTAAAGGGGACAGGGGGCTTTAAAACTGAAGCTTTCTTT.